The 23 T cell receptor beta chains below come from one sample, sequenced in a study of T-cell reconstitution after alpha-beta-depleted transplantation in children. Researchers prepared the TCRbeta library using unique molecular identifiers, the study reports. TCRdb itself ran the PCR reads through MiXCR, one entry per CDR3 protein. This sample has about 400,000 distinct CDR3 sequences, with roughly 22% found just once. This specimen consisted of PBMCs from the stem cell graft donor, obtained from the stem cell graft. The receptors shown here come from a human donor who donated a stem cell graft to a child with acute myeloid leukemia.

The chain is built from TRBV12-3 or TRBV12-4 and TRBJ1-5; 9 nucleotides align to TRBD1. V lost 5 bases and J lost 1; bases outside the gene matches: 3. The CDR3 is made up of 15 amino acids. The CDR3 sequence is CASSHRGPSNQPQHF. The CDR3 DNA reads TGTGCCAGCAGTCACAGGGGGCCGAGCAATCAGCCCCAGCATTTT.

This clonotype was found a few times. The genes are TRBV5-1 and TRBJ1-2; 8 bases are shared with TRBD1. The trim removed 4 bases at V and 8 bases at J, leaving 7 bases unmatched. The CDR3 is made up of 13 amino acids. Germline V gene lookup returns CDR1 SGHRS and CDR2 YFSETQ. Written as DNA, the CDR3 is TGCGCCAGCAGCCAAGAGGCAGGGGGCGGCTACACCTTC. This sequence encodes CASSQEAGGGYTF.

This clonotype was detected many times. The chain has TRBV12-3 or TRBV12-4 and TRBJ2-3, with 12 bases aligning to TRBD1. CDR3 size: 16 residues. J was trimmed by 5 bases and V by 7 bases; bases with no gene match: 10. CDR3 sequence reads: CASKSGTGGAGDTQYF. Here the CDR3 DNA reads TGTGCCAGCAAATCCGGGACAGGGGGCGCGGGAGATACGCAGTATTTT.

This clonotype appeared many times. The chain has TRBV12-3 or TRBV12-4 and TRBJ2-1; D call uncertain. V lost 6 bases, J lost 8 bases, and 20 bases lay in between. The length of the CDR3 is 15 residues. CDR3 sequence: CASSPRPPAVDEQFF. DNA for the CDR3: TGTGCCAGCAGCCCTCGCCCGCCCGCGGTGGATGAGCAGTTCTTC.

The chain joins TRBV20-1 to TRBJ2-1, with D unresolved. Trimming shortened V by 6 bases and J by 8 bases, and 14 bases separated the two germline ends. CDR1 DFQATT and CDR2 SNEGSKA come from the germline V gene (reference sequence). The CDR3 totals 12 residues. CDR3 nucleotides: TGCAGTGCCAGGACCTACTCGGATGAGCAGTTCTTC. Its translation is CSARTYSDEQFF.

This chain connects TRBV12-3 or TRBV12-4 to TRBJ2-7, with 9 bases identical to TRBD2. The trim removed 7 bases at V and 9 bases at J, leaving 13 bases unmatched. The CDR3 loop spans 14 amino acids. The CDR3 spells CASTLSGGQVTQYF. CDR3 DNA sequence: TGTGCCAGCACCCTGAGCGGGGGGCAGGTGACGCAGTACTTC.

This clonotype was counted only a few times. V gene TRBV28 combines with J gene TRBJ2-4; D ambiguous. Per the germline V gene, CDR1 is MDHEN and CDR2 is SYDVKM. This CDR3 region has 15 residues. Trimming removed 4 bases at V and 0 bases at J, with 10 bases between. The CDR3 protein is CASSSGSIAKNIQYF. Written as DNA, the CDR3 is TGTGCCAGCAGTTCCGGGTCCATAGCCAAAAACATTCAGTACTTC.

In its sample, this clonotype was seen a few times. The CDR3 nucleotides read TGTGCCAGCTCACCACTCCTAGACACAGATACGCAGTATTTT. Translated, it gives CASSPLLDTDTQYF. The rearrangement joins TRBV18 to TRBJ2-3; D is unresolved. This CDR3 has 14 amino acids. The germline V and J ends were trimmed by 1 base and 2 bases, with 7 bases remaining between them. In germline, CDR1 is KGHSH, CDR2 LQKENI. Together with reference TRBV18 and TRBJ2-3, the CDR3 gives the full variable domain: NAGVMQNPRHLVRRRGQEARLRCSPMKGHSHVYWYRQLPEEGLKFMVYLQKENIIDESGMPKERFSAEFPKEGPSILRIQQVVRGDSAAYFCASSPLLDTDTQYFGPGTRLTVL.

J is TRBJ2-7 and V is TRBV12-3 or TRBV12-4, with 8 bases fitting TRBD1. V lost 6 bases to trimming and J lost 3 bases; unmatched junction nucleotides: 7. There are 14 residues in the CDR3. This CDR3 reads CASRPGQAGYEQYF. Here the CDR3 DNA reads TGTGCCAGCAGACCGGGACAGGCGGGCTACGAGCAGTACTTC.

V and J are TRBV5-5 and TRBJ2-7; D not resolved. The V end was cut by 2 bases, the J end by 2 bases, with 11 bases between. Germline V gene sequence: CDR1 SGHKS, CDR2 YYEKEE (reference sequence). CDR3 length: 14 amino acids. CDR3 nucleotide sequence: TGTGCCAGCAGCTTTCTCCGGTTCACCTACGAGCAGTACTTC. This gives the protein CASSFLRFTYEQYF. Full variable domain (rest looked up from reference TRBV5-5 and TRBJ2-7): DAGVTQSPTHLIKTRGQQVTLRCSPISGHKSVSWYQQVLGQGPQFIFQYYEKEERGRGNFPDRFSARQFPNYSSELNVNALLLGDSALYLCASSFLRFTYEQYFGPGTRLTVT.

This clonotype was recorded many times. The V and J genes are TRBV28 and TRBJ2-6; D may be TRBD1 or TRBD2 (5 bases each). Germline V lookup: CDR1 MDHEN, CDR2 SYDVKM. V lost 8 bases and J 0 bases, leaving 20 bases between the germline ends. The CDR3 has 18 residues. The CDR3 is CASATFGGPSSGANVLTF. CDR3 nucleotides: TGTGCCAGCGCAACCTTTGGGGGACCTAGCTCTGGGGCCAACGTCCTGACTTTC.

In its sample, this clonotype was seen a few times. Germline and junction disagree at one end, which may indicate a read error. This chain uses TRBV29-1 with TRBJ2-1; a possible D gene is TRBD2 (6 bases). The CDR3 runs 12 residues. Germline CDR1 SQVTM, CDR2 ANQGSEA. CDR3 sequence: CCARDSHNEQFF. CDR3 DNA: TGCTGCGCCCGGGACTCCCACAATGAGCAGTTCTTC.

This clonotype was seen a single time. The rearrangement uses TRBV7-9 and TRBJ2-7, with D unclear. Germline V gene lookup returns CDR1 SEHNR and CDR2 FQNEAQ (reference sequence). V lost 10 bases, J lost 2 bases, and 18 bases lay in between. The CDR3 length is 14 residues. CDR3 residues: CAITLSNGAYEQYF. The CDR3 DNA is TGTGCCATCACTCTTTCTAACGGAGCCTACGAGCAGTACTTC.

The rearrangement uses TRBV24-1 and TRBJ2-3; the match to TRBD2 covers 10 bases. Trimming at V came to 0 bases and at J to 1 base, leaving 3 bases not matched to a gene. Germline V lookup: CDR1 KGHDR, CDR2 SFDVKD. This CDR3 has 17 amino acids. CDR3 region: CATSDLGLAGGTDTQYF. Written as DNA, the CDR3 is TGTGCCACCAGTGATTTGGGGCTAGCGGGAGGCACAGATACGCAGTATTTT.

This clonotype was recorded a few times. The CDR3: CSVDPSGGLRADTQYF. In nucleotides, the CDR3 is TGCAGCGTTGATCCCTCCGGGGGGCTCAGGGCAGATACGCAGTATTTT. This chain links TRBV29-1 with TRBJ2-3; a possible D gene is TRBD2 (7 bases). V was cut by 3 bases and J by 4 bases, with 20 bases left in between. The CDR3 sequence is 16 residues long. Germline V gene lookup returns CDR1 SQVTM and CDR2 ANQGSEA.

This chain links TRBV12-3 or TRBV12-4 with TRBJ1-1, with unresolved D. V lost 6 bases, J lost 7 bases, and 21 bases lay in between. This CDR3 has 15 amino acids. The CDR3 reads CASSQSGSRLGEAFF. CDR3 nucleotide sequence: TGTGCCAGCAGCCAGTCCGGGTCCAGGTTGGGTGAAGCTTTCTTT.

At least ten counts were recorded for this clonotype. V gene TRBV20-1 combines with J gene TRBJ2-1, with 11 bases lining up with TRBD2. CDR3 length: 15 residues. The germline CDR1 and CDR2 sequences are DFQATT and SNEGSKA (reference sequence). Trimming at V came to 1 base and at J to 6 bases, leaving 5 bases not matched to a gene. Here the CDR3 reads CSARGASGRINEQFF. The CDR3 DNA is TGCAGTGCTAGAGGGGCTAGCGGGAGGATCAATGAGCAGTTCTTC.

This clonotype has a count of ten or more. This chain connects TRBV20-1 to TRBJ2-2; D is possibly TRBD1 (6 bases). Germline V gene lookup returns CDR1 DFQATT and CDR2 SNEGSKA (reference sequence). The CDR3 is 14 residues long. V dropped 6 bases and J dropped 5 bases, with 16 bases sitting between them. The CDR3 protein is CSAPGDTGTGELFF. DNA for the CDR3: TGCAGTGCCCCAGGCGACACAGGGACCGGGGAGCTGTTTTTT.

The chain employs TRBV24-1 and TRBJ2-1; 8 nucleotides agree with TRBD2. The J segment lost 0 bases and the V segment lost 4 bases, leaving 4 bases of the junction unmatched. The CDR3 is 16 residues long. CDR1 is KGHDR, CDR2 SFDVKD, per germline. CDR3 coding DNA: TGTGCCACCAGTGACTATACTAGCGGCTCCTACAATGAGCAGTTCTTC. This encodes CATSDYTSGSYNEQFF.

The CDR3 spells CASSSTGGLGEQFF. The CDR3, as DNA: TGTGCCAGCAGCTCCACAGGGGGCTTGGGTGAGCAGTTCTTC. The chain carries TRBV7-3 and TRBJ2-1; 9 bases are shared with TRBD1. The CDR3 length is 14 residues. Germline CDR1 reads SGHTA; CDR2 reads FQGTGA. V gave up 4 bases and J gave up 9 bases; unmatched junction bases: 7.

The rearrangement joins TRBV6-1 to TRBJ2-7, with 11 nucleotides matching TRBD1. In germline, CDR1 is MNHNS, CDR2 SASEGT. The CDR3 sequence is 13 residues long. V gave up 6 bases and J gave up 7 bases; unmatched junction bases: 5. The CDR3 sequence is CASRGQGAWEQYF. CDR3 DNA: TGTGCCAGCAGAGGACAGGGGGCGTGGGAGCAGTACTTC.

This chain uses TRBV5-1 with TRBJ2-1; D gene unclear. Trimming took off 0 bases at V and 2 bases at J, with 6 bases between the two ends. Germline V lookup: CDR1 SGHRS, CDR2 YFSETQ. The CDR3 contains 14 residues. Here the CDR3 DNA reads TGCGCCAGCAGCTTGGGGCCACCCTACAATGAGCAGTTCTTC. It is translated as CASSLGPPYNEQFF.

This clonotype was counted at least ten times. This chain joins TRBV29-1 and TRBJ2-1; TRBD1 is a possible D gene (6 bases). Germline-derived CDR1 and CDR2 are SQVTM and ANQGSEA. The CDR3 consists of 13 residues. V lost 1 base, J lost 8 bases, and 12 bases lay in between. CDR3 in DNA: TGCAGCGTTGAAGGGTTAGGGGGTGATGAGCAGTTCTTC. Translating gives CSVEGLGGDEQFF.